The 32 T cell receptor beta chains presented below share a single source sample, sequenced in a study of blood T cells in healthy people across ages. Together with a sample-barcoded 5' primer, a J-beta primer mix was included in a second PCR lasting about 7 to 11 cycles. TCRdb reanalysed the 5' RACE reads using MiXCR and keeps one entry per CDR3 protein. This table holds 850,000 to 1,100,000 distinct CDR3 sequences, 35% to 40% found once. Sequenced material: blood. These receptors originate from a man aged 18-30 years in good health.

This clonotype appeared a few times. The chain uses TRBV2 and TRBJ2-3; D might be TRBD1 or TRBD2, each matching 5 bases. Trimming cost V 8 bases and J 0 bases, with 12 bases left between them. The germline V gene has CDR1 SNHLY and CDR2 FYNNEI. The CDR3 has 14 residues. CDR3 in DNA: TGTGCCAGCTACAGGACTCAAAGCACAGATACGCAGTATTTT. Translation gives CASYRTQSTDTQYF.

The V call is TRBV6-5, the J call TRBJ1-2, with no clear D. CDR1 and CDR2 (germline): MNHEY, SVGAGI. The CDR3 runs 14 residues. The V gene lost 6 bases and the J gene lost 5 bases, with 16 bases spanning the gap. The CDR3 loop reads CASSQVGDIYGYTF. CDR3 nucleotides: TGTGCCAGCAGCCAAGTCGGAGATATTTATGGCTACACCTTC.

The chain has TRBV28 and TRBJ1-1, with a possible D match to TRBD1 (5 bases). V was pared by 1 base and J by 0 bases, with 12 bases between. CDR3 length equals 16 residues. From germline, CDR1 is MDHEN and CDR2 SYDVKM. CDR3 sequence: CASSLFPGLVNTEAFF. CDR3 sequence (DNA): TGTGCCAGCAGTTTATTTCCAGGGCTTGTGAACACTGAAGCTTTCTTT.

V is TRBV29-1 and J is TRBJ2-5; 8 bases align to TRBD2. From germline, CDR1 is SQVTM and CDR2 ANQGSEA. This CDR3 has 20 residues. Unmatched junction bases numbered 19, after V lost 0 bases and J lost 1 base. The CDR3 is CSVEDEDPQLAAIPQETQYF. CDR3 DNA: TGCAGCGTTGAAGACGAGGATCCCCAACTAGCGGCGATACCCCAAGAGACCCAGTACTTC.

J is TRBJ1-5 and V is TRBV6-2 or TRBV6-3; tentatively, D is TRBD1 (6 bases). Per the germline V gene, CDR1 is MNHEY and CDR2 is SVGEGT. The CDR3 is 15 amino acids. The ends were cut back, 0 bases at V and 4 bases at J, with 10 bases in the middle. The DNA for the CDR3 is TGTGCCAGCAGTTACTCGGGGACAAATAATCAGCCCCAGCATTTT. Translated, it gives CASSYSGTNNQPQHF.

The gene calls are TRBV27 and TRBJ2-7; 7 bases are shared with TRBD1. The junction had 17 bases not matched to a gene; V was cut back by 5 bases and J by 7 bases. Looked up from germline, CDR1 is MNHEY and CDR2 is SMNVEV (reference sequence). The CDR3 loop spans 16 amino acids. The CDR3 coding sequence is TGTGCCAGCAGTCCATCGACAGGGACCACCTACAATGAGCAGTACTTC. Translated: CASSPSTGTTYNEQYF.

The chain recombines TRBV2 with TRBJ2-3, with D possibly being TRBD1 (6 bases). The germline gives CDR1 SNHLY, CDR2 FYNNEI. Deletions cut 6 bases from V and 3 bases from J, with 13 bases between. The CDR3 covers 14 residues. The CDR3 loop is CASRQGSITDTQYF. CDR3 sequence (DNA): TGTGCCAGCAGGCAGGGGTCGATAACAGATACGCAGTATTTT.

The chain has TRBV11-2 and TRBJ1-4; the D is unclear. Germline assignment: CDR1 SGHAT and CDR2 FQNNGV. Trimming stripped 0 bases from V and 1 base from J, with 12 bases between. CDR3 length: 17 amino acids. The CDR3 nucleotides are TGTGCCAGCAGCTTAGATGAGAGGGCAGAAACTAATGAAAAACTGTTTTTT. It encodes CASSLDERAETNEKLFF.

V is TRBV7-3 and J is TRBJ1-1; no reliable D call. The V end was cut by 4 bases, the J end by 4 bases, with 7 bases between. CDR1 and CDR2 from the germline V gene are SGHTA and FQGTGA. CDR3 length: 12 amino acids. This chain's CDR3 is CASSSQITEAFF. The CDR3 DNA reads TGTGCCAGCAGCTCCCAAATCACTGAAGCTTTCTTT.

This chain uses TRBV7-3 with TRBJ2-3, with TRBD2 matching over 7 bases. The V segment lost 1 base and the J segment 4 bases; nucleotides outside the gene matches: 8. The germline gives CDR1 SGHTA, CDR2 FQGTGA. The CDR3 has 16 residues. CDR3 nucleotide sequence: TGTGCCAGCAGCTTAATTTCTAGCGGTGGGGCAGATACGCAGTATTTT. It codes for CASSLISSGGADTQYF.

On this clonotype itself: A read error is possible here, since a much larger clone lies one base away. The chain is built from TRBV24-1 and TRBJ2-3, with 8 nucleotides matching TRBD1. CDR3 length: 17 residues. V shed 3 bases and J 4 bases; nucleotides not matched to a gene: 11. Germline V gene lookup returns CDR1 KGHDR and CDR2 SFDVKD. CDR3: CATSDGCGQGDSDTQYF. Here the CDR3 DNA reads TGTGCCACCAGTGATGGGTGTGGACAGGGTGATTCAGATACGCAGTATTTT.

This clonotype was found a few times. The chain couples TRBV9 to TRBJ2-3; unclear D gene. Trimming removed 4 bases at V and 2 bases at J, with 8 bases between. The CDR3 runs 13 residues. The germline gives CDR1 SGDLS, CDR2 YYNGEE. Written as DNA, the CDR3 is TGTGCCAGCAGCACTCAGAACACAGATACGCAGTATTTT. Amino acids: CASSTQNTDTQYF.

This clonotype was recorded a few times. CDR3: CASTPQKAGANVLTF. The CDR3 nucleotides are TGTGCCAGCACTCCGCAAAAGGCTGGGGCCAACGTCCTGACTTTC. This chain connects TRBV28 to TRBJ2-6; D is undetermined. Germline CDR1 and CDR2: MDHEN and SYDVKM. The CDR3 length is 15 residues. V lost 7 bases, J lost 2 bases, and 12 bases lay in between.

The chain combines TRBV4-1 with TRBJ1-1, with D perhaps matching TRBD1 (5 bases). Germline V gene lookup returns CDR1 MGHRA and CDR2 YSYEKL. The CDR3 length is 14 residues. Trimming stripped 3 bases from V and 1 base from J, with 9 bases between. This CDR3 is CASSHARGNTEAFF. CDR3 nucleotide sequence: TGCGCCAGCAGCCATGCAAGGGGGAACACTGAAGCTTTCTTT.

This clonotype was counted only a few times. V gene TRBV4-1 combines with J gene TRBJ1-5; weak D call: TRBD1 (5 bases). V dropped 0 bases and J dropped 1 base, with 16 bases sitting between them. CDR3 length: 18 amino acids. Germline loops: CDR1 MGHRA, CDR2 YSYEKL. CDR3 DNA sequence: TGCGCCAGCAGCCAAGATCCCCCAGGGATTGGCAGCAATCAGCCCCAGCATTTT. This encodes CASSQDPPGIGSNQPQHF.

CDR3 nucleotides: TGCAGCGTCCTCCGACCAGATCGAAACATTCAGTACTTC. The encoded protein is CSVLRPDRNIQYF. The V gene is TRBV29-1, the J gene TRBJ2-4; no definite D call. CDR1 and CDR2 (germline): SQVTM, ANQGSEA. This CDR3 has 13 amino acids. V gave up 6 bases and J gave up 6 bases, with 15 bases separating them.

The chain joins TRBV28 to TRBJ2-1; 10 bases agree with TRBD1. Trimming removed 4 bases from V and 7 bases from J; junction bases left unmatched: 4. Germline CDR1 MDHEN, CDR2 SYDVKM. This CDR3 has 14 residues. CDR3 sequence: CASSSGQGRNEQFF. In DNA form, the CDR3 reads TGTGCCAGCAGTTCGGGACAGGGGAGGAATGAGCAGTTCTTC.

The CDR3 is CASSLGLGRDNQPQHF. The DNA for the CDR3 is TGTGCCAGCAGTTTAGGTCTTGGGCGGGACAATCAGCCCCAGCATTTT. V usage is TRBV28 and J usage is TRBJ1-5; D unclear. The CDR3 length is 16 residues. CDR1 MDHEN and CDR2 SYDVKM come from the germline V gene. V was pared by 2 bases and J by 3 bases, with 14 bases between. Looking up the rest from reference TRBV28 and TRBJ1-5 gives the full variable domain: DVKVTQSSRYLVKRTGEKVFLECVQDMDHENMFWYRQDPGLGLRLIYFSYDVKMKEKGDIPEGYSVSREKKERFSLILESASTNQTSMYLCASSLGLGRDNQPQHFGDGTRLSIL.

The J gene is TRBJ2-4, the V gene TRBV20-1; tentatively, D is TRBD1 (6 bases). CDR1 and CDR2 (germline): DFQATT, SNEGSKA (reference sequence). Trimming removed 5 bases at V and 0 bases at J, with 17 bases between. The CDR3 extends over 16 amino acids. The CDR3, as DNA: TGCAGTGCTCGACCGCAGGGGCCGATAGCCAAAAACATTCAGTACTTC. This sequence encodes CSARPQGPIAKNIQYF.

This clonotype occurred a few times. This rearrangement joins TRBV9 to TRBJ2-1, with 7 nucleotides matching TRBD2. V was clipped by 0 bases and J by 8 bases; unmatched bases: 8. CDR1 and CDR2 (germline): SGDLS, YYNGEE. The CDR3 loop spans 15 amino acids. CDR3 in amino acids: CASSVGASGWDEQFF. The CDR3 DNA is TGTGCCAGCAGCGTAGGGGCTAGCGGTTGGGATGAGCAGTTCTTC.

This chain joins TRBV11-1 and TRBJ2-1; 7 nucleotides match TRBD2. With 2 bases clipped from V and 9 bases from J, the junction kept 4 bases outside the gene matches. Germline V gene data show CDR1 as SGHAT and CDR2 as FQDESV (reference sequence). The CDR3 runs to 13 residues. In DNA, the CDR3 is TGTGCCAGCAGCTTACCCCCGGGGGGTGAGCAGTTCTTC. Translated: CASSLPPGGEQFF.

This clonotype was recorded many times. This CDR3 reads CASSQEEQSNQPQHF. CDR3 bases: TGCGCCAGCAGCCAAGAGGAACAGAGCAATCAGCCCCAGCATTTT. The chain uses TRBV4-1 and TRBJ1-5, with D hard to call. The V and J ends lost 0 bases and 1 base respectively, with 7 bases between them. The CDR3 has 15 amino acids. Germline V lookup: CDR1 MGHRA, CDR2 YSYEKL.

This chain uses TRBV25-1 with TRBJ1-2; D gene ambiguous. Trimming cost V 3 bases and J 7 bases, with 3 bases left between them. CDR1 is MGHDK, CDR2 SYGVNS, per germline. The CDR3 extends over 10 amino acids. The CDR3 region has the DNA TGTGCCAGCAGTGATTTTGGCTACACCTTC. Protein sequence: CASSDFGYTF.

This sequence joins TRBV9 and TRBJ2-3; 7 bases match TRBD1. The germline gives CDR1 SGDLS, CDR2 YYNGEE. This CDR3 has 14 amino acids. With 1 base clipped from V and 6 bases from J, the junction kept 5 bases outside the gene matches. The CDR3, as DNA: TGTGCCAGCAGCGTACCTACAGGGGTTGATACGCAGTATTTT. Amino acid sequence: CASSVPTGVDTQYF.

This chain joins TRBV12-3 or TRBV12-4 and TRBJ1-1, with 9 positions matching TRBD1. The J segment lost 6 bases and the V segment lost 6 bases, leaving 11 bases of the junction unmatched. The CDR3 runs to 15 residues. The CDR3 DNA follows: TGTGCCAGCAGCCCAAGGGGACAGGGAGACTCTGAAGCTTTCTTT. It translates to CASSPRGQGDSEAFF.

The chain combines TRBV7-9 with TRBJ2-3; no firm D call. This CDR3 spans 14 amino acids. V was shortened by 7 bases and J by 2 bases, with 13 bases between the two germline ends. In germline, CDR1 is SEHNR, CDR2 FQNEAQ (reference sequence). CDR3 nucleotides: TGTGCCAGCATCACGGCAACAGTCACAGATACGCAGTATTTT. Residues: CASITATVTDTQYF.

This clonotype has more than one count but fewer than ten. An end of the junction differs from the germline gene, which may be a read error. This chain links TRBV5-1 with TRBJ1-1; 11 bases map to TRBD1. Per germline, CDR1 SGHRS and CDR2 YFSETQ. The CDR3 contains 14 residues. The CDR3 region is CASSWGTGGTEAFF. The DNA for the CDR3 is TGTGCCAGCAGTTGGGGGACAGGGGGCACTGAAGCTTTCTTT.

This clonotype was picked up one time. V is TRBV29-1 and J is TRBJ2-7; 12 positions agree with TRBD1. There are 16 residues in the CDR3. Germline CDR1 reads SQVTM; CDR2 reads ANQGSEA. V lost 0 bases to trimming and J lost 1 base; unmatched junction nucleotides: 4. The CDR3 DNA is TGCAGCGTTGAAGATAGGGACAGGGGGCGTTCCTACGAGCAGTACTTC. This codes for CSVEDRDRGRSYEQYF.

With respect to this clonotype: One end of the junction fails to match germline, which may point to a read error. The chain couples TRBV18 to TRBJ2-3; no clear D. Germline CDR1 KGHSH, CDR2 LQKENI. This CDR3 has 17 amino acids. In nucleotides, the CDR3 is TGTGCCAGCTCACCTCTTTATAGTGTGGACGTCCCAGATATGCAGTATTTT. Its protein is CASSPLYSVDVPDMQYF. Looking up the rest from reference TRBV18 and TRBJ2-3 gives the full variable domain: NAGVMQNPRHLVRRRGQEARLRCSPMKGHSHVYWYRQLPEEGLKFMVYLQKENIIDESGMPKERFSAEFPKEGPSILRIQQVVRGDSAAYFCASSPLYSVDVPDMQYFGPGTRLTVL.

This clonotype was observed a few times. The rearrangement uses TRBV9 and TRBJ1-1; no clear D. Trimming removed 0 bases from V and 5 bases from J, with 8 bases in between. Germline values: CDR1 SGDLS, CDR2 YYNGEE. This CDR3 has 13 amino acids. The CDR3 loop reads CASSVGPGTEAFF. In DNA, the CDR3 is TGTGCCAGCAGCGTAGGCCCGGGGACTGAAGCTTTCTTT.

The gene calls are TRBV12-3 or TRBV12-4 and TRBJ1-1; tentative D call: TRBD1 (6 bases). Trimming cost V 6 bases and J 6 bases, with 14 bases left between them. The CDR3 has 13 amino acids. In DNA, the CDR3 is TGTGCCAGCAGCCTCGATAGGACAGCTGAAGCTTTCTTT. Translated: CASSLDRTAEAFF.

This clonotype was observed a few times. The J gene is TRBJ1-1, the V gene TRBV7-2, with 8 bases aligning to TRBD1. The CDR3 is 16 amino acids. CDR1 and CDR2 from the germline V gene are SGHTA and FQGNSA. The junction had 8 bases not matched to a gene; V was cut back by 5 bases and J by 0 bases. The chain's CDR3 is CASSPQPGQVNTEAFF. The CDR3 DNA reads TGTGCCAGCAGCCCCCAACCGGGACAGGTGAACACTGAAGCTTTCTTT.